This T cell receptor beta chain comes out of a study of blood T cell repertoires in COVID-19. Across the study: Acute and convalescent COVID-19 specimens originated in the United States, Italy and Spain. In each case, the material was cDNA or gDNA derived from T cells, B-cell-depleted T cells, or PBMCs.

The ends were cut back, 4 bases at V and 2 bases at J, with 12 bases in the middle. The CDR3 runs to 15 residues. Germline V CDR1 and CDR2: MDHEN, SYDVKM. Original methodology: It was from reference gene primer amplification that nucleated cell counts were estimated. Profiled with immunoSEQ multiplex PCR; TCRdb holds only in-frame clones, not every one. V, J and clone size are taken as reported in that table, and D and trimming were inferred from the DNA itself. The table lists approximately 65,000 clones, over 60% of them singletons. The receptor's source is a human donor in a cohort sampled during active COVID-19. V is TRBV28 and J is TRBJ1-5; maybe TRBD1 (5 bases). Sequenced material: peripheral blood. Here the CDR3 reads CASSWRRQRNQPQHF. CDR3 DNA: TGTGCCAGCAGTTGGCGCCGACAGCGCAATCAGCCCCAGCATTTT. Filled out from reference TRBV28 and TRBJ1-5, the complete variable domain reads DVKVTQSSRYLVKRTGEKVFLECVQDMDHENMFWYRQDPGLGLRLIYFSYDVKMKEKGDIPEGYSVSREKKERFSLILESASTNQTSMYLCASSWRRQRNQPQHFGDGTRLSIL.